The 32 T cell receptor beta chains below all came from one sample that was sequenced in a study of T cells in Graves' hyperthyroidism and ophthalmopathy. TCR beta CDR3 regions were amplified from RNA. HTBI primers were employed in a first-round RT-PCR of the TCR CDR3. One entry per CDR3 protein results from TCRdb running MiXCR on the multiplex PCR reads. The sample yields 300,000 to 350,000 distinct CDR3 sequences, 21% seen once. Sample: blood. The source is a woman aged 50 to 60 with Graves' hyperthyroidism.

Ten or more counts support this clonotype. This chain connects TRBV12-3 or TRBV12-4 to TRBJ2-7; 10 bases match TRBD1. V shed 1 base, J shed 4 bases, and the junction held 4 bases outside the gene matches. This CDR3 region has 15 residues. This chain's CDR3 is CASSLEGTGAYEQYF. The CDR3 DNA reads as TGTGCCAGCAGTTTAGAAGGGACAGGGGCTTACGAGCAGTACTTC.

In the case of this clonotype: Relative to the germline gene, one junction end is altered; a read error may explain this. The chain is built from TRBV3-1 and TRBJ2-4, with 9 nucleotides matching TRBD2. The CDR3 sequence is 15 residues long. CDR1 is LGHDT and CDR2 is YNNKEL in the germline V gene (reference sequence). The CDR3 reads CVSSQAGGPSDIQYF. CDR3 DNA sequence: TGTGTCAGCAGCCAAGCGGGGGGCCCTTCAGACATTCAGTACTTC.

CDR3 DNA: TGTGCCAGCAGCTTAGACTACGGGCGAGGAGAGACCCAGTACTTC. Protein: CASSLDYGRGETQYF. The rearrangement links TRBV7-8 to TRBJ2-5; D is unresolved. V lost 1 base and J lost 4, with 13 bases in between. This CDR3 has 15 residues. In germline, CDR1 is SGHVS, CDR2 FQNEAQ.

This clonotype was detected only a few times. The chain is built from TRBV5-1 and TRBJ1-3; TRBD1 aligns across 7 bases. V lost 4 bases and J lost 2; bases outside the gene matches: 9. The CDR3 covers 16 residues. Germline V lookup: CDR1 SGHRS, CDR2 YFSETQ. The CDR3 DNA reads as TGCGCCAGCAGCGTTAATGGACAGGCCACTGGAAACACCATATATTTT. It yields the protein CASSVNGQATGNTIYF.

This clonotype has at least ten counts. The chain joins TRBV3-1 to TRBJ2-2; D unclear. This CDR3 is 16 amino acids long. The germline gives CDR1 LGHDT, CDR2 YNNKEL (reference sequence). The V gene lost 0 bases and the J gene lost 3 bases, with 11 bases spanning the gap. In nucleotides, the CDR3 is TGTGCCAGCAGCCAAGAACCGGTTTGGGACACCGGGGAGCTGTTTTTT. This codes for CASSQEPVWDTGELFF.

In its sample, this clonotype was seen many times. This chain links TRBV20-1 with TRBJ2-5; 9 bases map to TRBD2. The CDR3 loop spans 15 amino acids. With V trimmed by 7 bases and J by 5 bases, 14 bases remained unmatched. Per the germline V gene, CDR1 is DFQATT and CDR2 is SNEGSKA (reference sequence). The DNA for the CDR3 is TGCAGTGGCAGTCCTAGCGGGAAATTGTACGAGACCCAGTACTTC. Protein: CSGSPSGKLYETQYF.

J is TRBJ2-7 and V is TRBV7-9; 13 bases agree with TRBD2. Germline V gene sequence: CDR1 SEHNR, CDR2 FQNEAQ (reference sequence). CDR3 length: 16 residues. Unmatched junction bases numbered 6, after V lost 0 bases and J lost 7 bases. The CDR3 region is CASSLAGLAGVYEQYF. CDR3 DNA: TGTGCCAGCAGCTTAGCCGGACTAGCGGGAGTATATGAGCAGTACTTC.

V usage is TRBV12-3 or TRBV12-4 and J usage is TRBJ2-1; 7 bases agree with TRBD1. The J segment lost 3 bases and the V segment lost 5 bases, leaving 7 bases of the junction unmatched. The CDR3 covers 15 residues. CDR3 sequence reads: CASSARQGYYNEQFF. CDR3 sequence (DNA): TGTGCCAGCAGTGCCCGACAGGGATACTACAATGAGCAGTTCTTC.

This clonotype was found many times. The chain has TRBV7-2 and TRBJ2-7, with D possibly matching TRBD1 (6 bases). Trimming took off 0 bases at V and 4 bases at J, with 13 bases between the two ends. The germline CDR1 and CDR2 sequences are SGHTA and FQGNSA. This CDR3 spans 15 amino acids. The CDR3 DNA is TGTGCCAGCAGCTTAGCGCAGGGCAGGGGATACGAGCAGTACTTC. This sequence encodes CASSLAQGRGYEQYF.

There are many counts of this clonotype. The chain employs TRBV20-1 and TRBJ2-7; 10 positions match TRBD2. CDR1 and CDR2 from the germline V gene are DFQATT and SNEGSKA (reference sequence). The CDR3 totals 13 residues. V gave up 6 bases and J gave up 4 bases; unmatched junction bases: 6. CDR3 DNA sequence: TGCAGTGCAAGTAGCGGGAGGTCGTACGAGCAGTACTTC. Residues: CSASSGRSYEQYF.

This chain links TRBV27 with TRBJ2-2; TRBD1 matches at 11 bases. The J segment lost 3 bases and the V segment lost 5 bases, leaving 8 bases of the junction unmatched. The CDR3 sequence is 17 residues long. The germline V gene has CDR1 MNHEY and CDR2 SMNVEV (reference sequence). This CDR3 is CASSVGRGQGDTGELFF. Here the CDR3 DNA reads TGTGCCAGCAGTGTGGGGAGGGGACAGGGGGACACCGGGGAGCTGTTTTTT.

This clonotype occurred a few times. The chain couples TRBV12-3 or TRBV12-4 to TRBJ1-5; D unclear. The V end lost 5 bases, the J end lost 0 bases, and 8 bases lay between the germline ends. This CDR3 has 14 residues. CDR3 coding DNA: TGTGCCAGCAGTCCGACGGCTAGCAATCAGCCCCAGCATTTT. Its translation is CASSPTASNQPQHF.

The chain joins TRBV12-3 or TRBV12-4 to TRBJ1-2; 7 bases match TRBD1. This CDR3 contains 12 residues. With V trimmed by 5 bases and J by 7 bases, 4 bases remained unmatched. The CDR3 sequence: CASSTAGGGYTF. The CDR3 nucleotides are TGTGCCAGCAGTACTGCAGGGGGTGGCTACACCTTC.

This clonotype was observed a few times. The chain recombines TRBV6-2 or TRBV6-3 with TRBJ1-5; no definite D call. The CDR3 covers 12 residues. The germline gives CDR1 MNHEY, CDR2 SVGEGT. Trimming removed 5 bases at V and 5 bases at J, with 7 bases between. Here the CDR3 reads CASSHLYQPQHF. The CDR3 DNA is TGTGCCAGCAGTCACTTATATCAGCCCCAGCATTTT.

The chain carries TRBV19 and TRBJ2-7, with a possible D match to TRBD1 (5 bases). Germline V gene data show CDR1 as LNHDA and CDR2 as SQIVND (reference sequence). This CDR3 has 13 residues. The V end lost 5 bases, the J end lost 3 bases, and 11 bases lay between the germline ends. The CDR3 nucleotides read TGTGCCAGTAGTGCAGGGCCTGTCTACGAGCAGTACTTC. Its protein is CASSAGPVYEQYF.

There are many counts of this clonotype. The chain employs TRBV2 and TRBJ2-3; the D gene is possibly TRBD1 (7 bases). The V end was cut by 6 bases, the J end by 2 bases, with 21 bases between. The CDR3 has 17 residues. The V gene's germline CDR1 is SNHLY and CDR2 FYNNEI. The CDR3 nucleotides read TGTGCCAGCAGGGCCAGGAGGGGGCGGGCGGCCACAGATACGCAGTATTTT. Encoded protein: CASRARRGRAATDTQYF.

This clonotype has more than one count but fewer than ten. The chain uses TRBV10-3 and TRBJ1-1; D is unclear. V was pared by 11 bases and J by 5 bases, with 12 bases between. CDR1 is ENHRY, CDR2 SYGVKD, per germline. CDR3 size: 11 residues. DNA for the CDR3: TGTGCCGCCGGGAGTGAGACTGAAGCTTTCTTT. Translated, it gives CAAGSETEAFF.

The chain couples TRBV6-2 or TRBV6-3 to TRBJ2-7; D not certain. The CDR3 runs 14 residues. The germline V gene encodes CDR1 MNHEY and CDR2 SVGEGT. Trimming removed 2 bases from V and 0 bases from J, with 8 bases in between. The chain's CDR3 is CASSYGGASYEQYF. The CDR3 DNA sequence: TGTGCCAGCAGTTACGGCGGAGCCTCCTACGAGCAGTACTTC.

This clonotype was found many times. The chain links TRBV3-1 to TRBJ2-1, with D tentatively TRBD2 (5 bases). CDR3 size: 15 residues. V gave up 4 bases and J gave up 10 bases, with 20 bases separating them. Germline V gene data show CDR1 as LGHDT and CDR2 as YNNKEL (reference sequence). CDR3 sequence: CASSPRGAGPWEQFF. The CDR3 DNA reads as TGTGCCAGCAGCCCCAGAGGCGCGGGCCCTTGGGAGCAGTTCTTC.

This clonotype was observed a handful of times. V and J are TRBV20-1 and TRBJ2-1; the match to TRBD1 covers 10 bases. Germline loops: CDR1 DFQATT, CDR2 SNEGSKA (reference sequence). V shed 7 bases and J 5 bases; nucleotides not matched to a gene: 5. CDR3 length: 13 amino acids. The CDR3 sequence: CSVPGQGNNEQFF. CDR3 in DNA: TGCAGTGTCCCGGGACAGGGGAACAATGAGCAGTTCTTC.

The sample holds many counts of this clonotype. The chain employs TRBV7-3 and TRBJ2-7, with a tentative D call TRBD2 (5 bases). Deletions cut 1 base from V and 5 bases from J, with 12 bases between. The CDR3 sequence is 14 residues long. The germline V gene has CDR1 SGHTA and CDR2 FQGTGA. DNA for the CDR3: TGTGCCAGCAGCTTAAGAGGGAGCCCCCACGAGCAGTACTTC. Its protein is CASSLRGSPHEQYF.

A note on this clonotype: A read error is possible here, since a much larger clone lies one base away. This CDR3 reads CAWSIGQRQNQPQHF. The DNA of the CDR3 is TGTGCCTGGAGTATAGGACAGCGTCAAAATCAGCCCCAGCATTTT. The gene calls are TRBV30 and TRBJ1-5, with TRBD1 as a possible D gene (6 bases). V was cut by 2 bases and J by 4 bases, with 15 bases left in between. Looked up from germline, CDR1 is GTSNPN and CDR2 is SVGIG (reference sequence). The CDR3 covers 15 residues.

This clonotype was seen ten or more times. This chain connects TRBV20-1 to TRBJ2-1, with 12 positions matching TRBD2. CDR3 length equals 16 residues. Unmatched junction bases numbered 6, after V lost 6 bases and J lost 0 bases. From germline, CDR1 is DFQATT and CDR2 SNEGSKA (reference sequence). The chain's CDR3 is CSARPTSGSSYNEQFF. DNA for the CDR3: TGCAGTGCCCGTCCGACTAGCGGGAGCTCCTACAATGAGCAGTTCTTC.

This clonotype was seen many times. The chain has TRBV10-3 and TRBJ2-7; 9 bases are shared with TRBD1. V lost 5 bases, J lost 4 bases, and 6 bases stayed unmatched. Germline assignment: CDR1 ENHRY and CDR2 SYGVKD. This CDR3 has 14 amino acids. The CDR3 is CAISREDRGYEQYF. The CDR3 region has the DNA TGTGCCATCAGTCGGGAGGACAGGGGATACGAGCAGTACTTC.

This clonotype has just one count. A read error is possible here, since a much larger clone lies one base away. Since no conserved phenylalanine or tryptophan closes the CDR3, a read error is the likely cause. The chain joins TRBV11-1 to TRBJ2-3; D unresolved. CDR1 SGHAT and CDR2 FQDESV come from the germline V gene (reference sequence). The V and J ends lost 5 bases and 5 bases respectively, with 11 bases between them. The CDR3 runs to 13 residues. CDR3 sequence (DNA): TGTGCCAGCAGCGATTCTAGAGGAGATACGCAGTATCTT. Its protein product is CASSDSRGDTQYL.

This clonotype has a handful of counts. J is TRBJ1-6 and V is TRBV27, with D unclear. Germline CDR1 MNHEY, CDR2 SMNVEV (reference sequence). The CDR3 runs to 13 residues. V lost 7 bases and J 6 bases, leaving 10 bases between the germline ends. In nucleotides, the CDR3 is TGTGCCAGCACGGGGAGGGTTAATTCACCCCTCCACTTT. Encoded protein: CASTGRVNSPLHF.

This clonotype was observed at least ten times. The chain has TRBV6-2 or TRBV6-3 and TRBJ2-7; D is uncertain. The CDR3 spans 14 residues. Trimming shortened V by 4 bases and J by 3 bases, and 13 bases separated the two germline ends. Germline assignment: CDR1 MNHEY and CDR2 SVGEGT. This chain's CDR3 is CASSFNAEYYEQYF. CDR3 nucleotide sequence: TGTGCCAGCAGTTTTAACGCGGAGTACTACGAGCAGTACTTC.

This clonotype was seen at least ten times. The chain couples TRBV6-1 to TRBJ2-7; the D is unclear. The CDR3 length is 11 residues. V gave up 2 bases and J gave up 4 bases, with 3 bases separating them. Germline assignment: CDR1 MNHNS and CDR2 SASEGT. This CDR3 reads CASSENYEQYF. The CDR3 DNA follows: TGTGCCAGCAGTGAAAATTACGAGCAGTACTTC.

This clonotype was observed many times. CDR3 region: CASGEDYEQYF. As DNA, the CDR3 is TGTGCCAGCGGGGAGGACTACGAGCAGTACTTC. The chain joins TRBV12-3 or TRBV12-4 to TRBJ2-7, with D tentatively TRBD2 (6 bases). Trimming removed 8 bases from V and 3 bases from J, with 8 bases in between. The CDR3 is made up of 11 amino acids.

There are many counts of this clonotype. The chain recombines TRBV18 with TRBJ2-5; 7 bases are a match to TRBD2. The CDR3 is made up of 14 amino acids. Germline trimming cut 0 bases from V and 4 bases from J; bases unmatched to any gene: 2. Germline V lookup: CDR1 KGHSH, CDR2 LQKENI. CDR3 residues: CASSPPRGLETQYF. CDR3 bases: TGTGCCAGCTCACCACCGCGGGGGTTAGAGACCCAGTACTTC.

At least ten counts were recorded for this clonotype. The chain recombines TRBV20-1 with TRBJ1-6; D might be TRBD1 (5 bases). V was shortened by 5 bases and J by 6 bases, with 11 bases between the two germline ends. The CDR3 contains 13 residues. CDR1 is DFQATT and CDR2 is SNEGSKA in the germline V gene (reference sequence). The CDR3, as DNA: TGCAGTGCTGGCCGGGACCTTAATTCACCCCTCCACTTT. Protein product: CSAGRDLNSPLHF.

The sample holds many counts of this clonotype. The genes are TRBV5-1 and TRBJ1-1, with D unresolved. The CDR3 is 17 amino acids. V was clipped by 0 bases and J by 0 bases, with 15 bases between them. Germline CDR1 SGHRS, CDR2 YFSETQ. The CDR3 bases are TGCGCCAGCAGCTTGGGGGAGACTCGGGCGCTGAACACTGAAGCTTTCTTT. Translation gives CASSLGETRALNTEAFF.